This T cell receptor (beta chain) originates from a study of blood T cells in healthy people across ages. Study background: When template switching was applied, about one barcoded beta molecule was captured per two T cells.

As for this clonotype: Its antigen is as yet unknown.

The length of the CDR3 is 12 residues. Germline loops: CDR1 KGHSH, CDR2 LQKENI. The V end lost 6 bases, the J end lost 7 bases, and 9 bases lay between the germline ends. Study results and caveats: While age rose, TCR beta diversity per million T cells dropped in a roughly linear way.

Primed by a sample-barcoded 5' primer and a J-beta primer mix, a second PCR proceeded for roughly 7 to 11 cycles. Each of the cDNA molecules was tagged by a template-switch adaptor with 12 random nucleotides. TCRdb re-derived calls from the 5' RACE reads in MiXCR, one entry per CDR3 protein. The sample lists over 950,000 distinct CDR3 sequences; about two fifths were seen once. Sequences were obtained from blood. The V gene is TRBV18, the J gene TRBJ1-4; D gene unclear. The sequence derives from a man aged 18 to 30 in good health. CDR3 sequence (DNA): TGTGCCAGCTCGACCCTGGGTGAAAAACTGTTTTTT. Translating gives CASSTLGEKLFF.